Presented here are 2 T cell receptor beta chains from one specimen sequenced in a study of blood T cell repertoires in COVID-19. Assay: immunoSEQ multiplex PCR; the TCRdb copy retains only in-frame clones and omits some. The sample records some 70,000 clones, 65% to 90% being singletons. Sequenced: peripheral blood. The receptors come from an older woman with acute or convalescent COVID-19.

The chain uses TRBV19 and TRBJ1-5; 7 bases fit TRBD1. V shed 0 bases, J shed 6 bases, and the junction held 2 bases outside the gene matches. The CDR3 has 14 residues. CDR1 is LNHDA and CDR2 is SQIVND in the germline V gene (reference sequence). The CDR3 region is CASSIEAGGQPQHF. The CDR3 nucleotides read TGTGCCAGTAGTATAGAGGCAGGGGGTCAGCCCCAGCATTTT.

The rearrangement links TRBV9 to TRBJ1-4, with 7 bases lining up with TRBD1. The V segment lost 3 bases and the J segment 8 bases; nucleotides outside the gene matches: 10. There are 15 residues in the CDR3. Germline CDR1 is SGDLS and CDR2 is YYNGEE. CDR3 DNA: TGTGCCAGCAGCGGTCGACAGGGTGTAGGGGAAAAACTGTTTTTT. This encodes CASSGRQGVGEKLFF.